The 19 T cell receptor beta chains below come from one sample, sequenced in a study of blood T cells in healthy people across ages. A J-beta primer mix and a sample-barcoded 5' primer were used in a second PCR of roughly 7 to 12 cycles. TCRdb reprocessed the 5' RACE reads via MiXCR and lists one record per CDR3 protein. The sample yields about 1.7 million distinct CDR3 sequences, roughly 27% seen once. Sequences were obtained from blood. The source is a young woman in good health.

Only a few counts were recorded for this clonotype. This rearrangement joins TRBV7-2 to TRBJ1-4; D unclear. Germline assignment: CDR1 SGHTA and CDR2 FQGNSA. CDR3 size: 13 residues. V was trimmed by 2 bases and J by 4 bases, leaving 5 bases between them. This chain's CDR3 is CASSLNYNEKLFF. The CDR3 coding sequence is TGTGCCAGCAGCTTAAACTATAATGAAAAACTGTTTTTT.

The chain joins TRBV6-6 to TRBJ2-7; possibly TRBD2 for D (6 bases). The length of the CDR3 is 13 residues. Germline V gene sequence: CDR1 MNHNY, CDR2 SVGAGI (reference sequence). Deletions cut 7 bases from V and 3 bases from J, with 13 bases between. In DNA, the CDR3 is TGTGCCAGCACCCAAGGGACTGGCTACGAGCAGTACTTC. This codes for CASTQGTGYEQYF.

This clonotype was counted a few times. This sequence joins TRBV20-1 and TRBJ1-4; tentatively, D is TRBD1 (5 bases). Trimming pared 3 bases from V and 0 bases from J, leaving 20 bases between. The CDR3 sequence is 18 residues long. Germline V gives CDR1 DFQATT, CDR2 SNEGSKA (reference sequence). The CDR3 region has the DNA TGCAGTGCTAGCCCTCGCGGGGGTAGAGATGCAACTAATGAAAAACTGTTTTTT. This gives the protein CSASPRGGRDATNEKLFF.

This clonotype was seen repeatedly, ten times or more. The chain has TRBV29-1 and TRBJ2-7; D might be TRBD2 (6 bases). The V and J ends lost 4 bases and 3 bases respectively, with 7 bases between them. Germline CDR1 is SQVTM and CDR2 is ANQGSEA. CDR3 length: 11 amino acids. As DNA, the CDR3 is TGCAGCGTTGGGGGGGTCTACGAGCAGTACTTC. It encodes CSVGGVYEQYF.

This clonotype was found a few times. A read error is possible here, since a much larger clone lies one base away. In DNA, the CDR3 is TGTTCCAGCAGCTTAGCCCCAGATACGCAGTATTTT. Translation: CSSSLAPDTQYF. The rearrangement uses TRBV7-2 and TRBJ2-3, with D uncertain. The CDR3 runs to 12 residues. CDR1 and CDR2 (germline): SGHTA, FQGNSA.

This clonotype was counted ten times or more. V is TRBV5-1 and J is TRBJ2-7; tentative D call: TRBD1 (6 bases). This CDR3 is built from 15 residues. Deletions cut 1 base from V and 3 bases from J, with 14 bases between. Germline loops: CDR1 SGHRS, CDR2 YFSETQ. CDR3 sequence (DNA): TGCGCCAGCAGCTTGATGGTGGGGGCGGTCTACGAGCAGTACTTC. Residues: CASSLMVGAVYEQYF. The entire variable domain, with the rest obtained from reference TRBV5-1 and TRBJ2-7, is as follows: KAGVTQTPRYLIKTRGQQVTLSCSPISGHRSVSWYQQTPGQGLQFLFEYFSETQRNKGNFPGRFSGRQFSNSRSEMNVSTLELGDSALYLCASSLMVGAVYEQYFGPGTRLTVT.

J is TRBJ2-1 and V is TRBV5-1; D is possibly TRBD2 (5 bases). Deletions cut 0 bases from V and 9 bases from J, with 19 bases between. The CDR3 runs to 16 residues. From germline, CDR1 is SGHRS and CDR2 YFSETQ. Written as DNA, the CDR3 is TGCGCCAGCAGCTTGGGGACTGACATCGACGTAGGTGAGCAGTTCTTC. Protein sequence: CASSLGTDIDVGEQFF. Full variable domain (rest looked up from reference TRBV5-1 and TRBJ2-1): KAGVTQTPRYLIKTRGQQVTLSCSPISGHRSVSWYQQTPGQGLQFLFEYFSETQRNKGNFPGRFSGRQFSNSRSEMNVSTLELGDSALYLCASSLGTDIDVGEQFFGPGTRLTVL.

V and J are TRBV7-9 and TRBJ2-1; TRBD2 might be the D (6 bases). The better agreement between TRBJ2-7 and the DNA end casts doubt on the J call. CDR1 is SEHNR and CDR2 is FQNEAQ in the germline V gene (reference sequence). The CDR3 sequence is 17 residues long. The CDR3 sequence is CASSLSGGALSYNEQYF. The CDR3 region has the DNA TGTGCCAGCAGCTTATCGGGCGGGGCCCTCTCCTACAATGAGCAGTACTTC.

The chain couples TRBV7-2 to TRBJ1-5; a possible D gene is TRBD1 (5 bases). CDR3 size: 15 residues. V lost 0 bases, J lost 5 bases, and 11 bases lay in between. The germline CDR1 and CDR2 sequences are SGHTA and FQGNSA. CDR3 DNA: TGTGCCAGCAGCTTAGCCCTCTTGGGGGATCAGCCCCAGCATTTT. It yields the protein CASSLALLGDQPQHF.

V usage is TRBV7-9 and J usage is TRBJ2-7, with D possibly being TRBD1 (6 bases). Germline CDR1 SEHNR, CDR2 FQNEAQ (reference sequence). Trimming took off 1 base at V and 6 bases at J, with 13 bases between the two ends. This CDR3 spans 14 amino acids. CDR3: CASSLVTGTGEQYF. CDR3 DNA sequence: TGTGCCAGCAGCTTAGTTACAGGGACCGGCGAGCAGTACTTC. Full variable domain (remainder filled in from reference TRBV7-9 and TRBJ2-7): DTGVSQNPRHKITKRGQNVTFRCDPISEHNRLYWYRQTLGQGPEFLTYFQNEAQLEKSRLLSDRFSAERPKGSFSTLEIQRTEQGDSAMYLCASSLVTGTGEQYFGPGTRLTVT.

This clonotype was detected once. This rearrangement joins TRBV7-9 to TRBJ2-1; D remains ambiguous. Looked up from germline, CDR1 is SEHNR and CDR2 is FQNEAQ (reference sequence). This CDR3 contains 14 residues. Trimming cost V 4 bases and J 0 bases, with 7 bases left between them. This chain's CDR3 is CASSWSLSYNEQFF. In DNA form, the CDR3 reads TGTGCCAGCAGCTGGTCCCTCTCCTACAATGAGCAGTTCTTC.

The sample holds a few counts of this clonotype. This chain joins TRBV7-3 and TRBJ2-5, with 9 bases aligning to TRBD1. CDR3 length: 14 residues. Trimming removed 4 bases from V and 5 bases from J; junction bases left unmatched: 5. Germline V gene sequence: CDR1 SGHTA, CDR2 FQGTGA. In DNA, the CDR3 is TGTGCCAGCAGCTCAACAGGGGGCGTGGAGACCCAGTACTTC. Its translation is CASSSTGGVETQYF.

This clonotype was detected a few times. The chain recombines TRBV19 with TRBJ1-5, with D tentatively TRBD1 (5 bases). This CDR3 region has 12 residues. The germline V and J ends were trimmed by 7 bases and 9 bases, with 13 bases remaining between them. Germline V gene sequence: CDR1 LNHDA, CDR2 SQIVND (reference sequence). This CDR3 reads CASNGAAGPQHF. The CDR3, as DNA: TGTGCCAGTAACGGGGCTGCGGGGCCCCAGCATTTT.

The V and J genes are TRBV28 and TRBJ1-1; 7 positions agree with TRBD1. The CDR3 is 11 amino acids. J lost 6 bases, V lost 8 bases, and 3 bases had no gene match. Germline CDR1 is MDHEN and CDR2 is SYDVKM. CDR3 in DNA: TGTGCCAGCTTCAGGGGGTCTGAAGCTTTCTTT. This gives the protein CASFRGSEAFF.

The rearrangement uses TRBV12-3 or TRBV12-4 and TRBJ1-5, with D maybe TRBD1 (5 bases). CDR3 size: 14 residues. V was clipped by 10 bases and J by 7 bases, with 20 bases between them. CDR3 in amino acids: CATTAGGTEQPQHF. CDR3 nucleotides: TGTGCCACGACTGCCGGGGGAACGGAACAGCCCCAGCATTTT.

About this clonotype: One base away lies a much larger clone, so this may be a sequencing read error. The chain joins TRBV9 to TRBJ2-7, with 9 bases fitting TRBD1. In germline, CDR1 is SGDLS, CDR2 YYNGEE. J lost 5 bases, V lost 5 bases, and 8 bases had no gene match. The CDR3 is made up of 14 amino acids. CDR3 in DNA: TGTGCCAGCAGACCCGGGACAGGGACTGACGAGCAGTACTTC. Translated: CASRPGTGTDEQYF.

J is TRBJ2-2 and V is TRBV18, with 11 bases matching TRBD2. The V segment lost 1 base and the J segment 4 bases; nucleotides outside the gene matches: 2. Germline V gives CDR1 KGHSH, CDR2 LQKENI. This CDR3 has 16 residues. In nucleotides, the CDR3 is TGTGCCAGCTCACCACGGACTAGCGGGCCCACCGGGGAGCTGTTTTTT. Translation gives CASSPRTSGPTGELFF. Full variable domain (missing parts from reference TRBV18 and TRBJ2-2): NAGVMQNPRHLVRRRGQEARLRCSPMKGHSHVYWYRQLPEEGLKFMVYLQKENIIDESGMPKERFSAEFPKEGPSILRIQQVVRGDSAAYFCASSPRTSGPTGELFFGEGSRLTVL.

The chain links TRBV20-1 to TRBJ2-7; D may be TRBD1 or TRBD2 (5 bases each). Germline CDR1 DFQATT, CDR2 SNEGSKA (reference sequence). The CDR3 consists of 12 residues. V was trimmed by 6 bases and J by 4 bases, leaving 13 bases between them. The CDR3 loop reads CSAGGGRYEQYF. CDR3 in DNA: TGCAGTGCCGGTGGGGGAAGATACGAGCAGTACTTC.

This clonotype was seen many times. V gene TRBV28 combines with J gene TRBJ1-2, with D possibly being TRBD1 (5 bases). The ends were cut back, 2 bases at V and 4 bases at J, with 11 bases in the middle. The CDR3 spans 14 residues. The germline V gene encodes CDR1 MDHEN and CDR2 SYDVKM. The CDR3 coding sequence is TGTGCCAGCAGTTTAGACAGCAGGTCCTATGGCTACACCTTC. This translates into CASSLDSRSYGYTF.